The 8 T cell receptor beta chains below come from one sample, sequenced in a study of blood T cell repertoires in COVID-19 (dated by TCRdb to 2020 to 2021). The library came from the immunoSEQ multiplex PCR assay. The table comes from immuneACCESS by way of TCRdb, which keeps in-frame sequences with V and J called. Part of the clones is missing from these tables; in studies checked, under half for an unresolved V gene and the rest for unknown reasons. The sample profile shows 97,000 or so clones; 87% of them were found once. The top ten hold around 5.3% of the sample. The specimen sequenced was peripheral blood. These receptors came from a woman between 50 and 59 years old with COVID-19, enrolled during active disease.

Only a few counts were recorded for this clone. The V gene is TRBV14, the J gene TRBJ1-1; D possibly corresponds to TRBD1 (6 bases). Trimming removed 2 bases at V and 5 bases at J, with 15 bases between. This CDR3 contains 15 residues. Germline V gene data show CDR1 as SGHDN and CDR2 as FVKESK. Here the CDR3 reads CASSQRGHGVTEAFF. In DNA, the CDR3 is TGTGCCAGCAGCCAACGGGGACACGGTGTAACTGAAGCTTTCTTT.

The chain links TRBV7-3 to TRBJ2-3; 10 positions agree with TRBD2. The CDR3 runs 17 residues. The V and J ends lost 2 bases and 0 bases, in that order; junction bases with no gene match: 5. Per the germline V gene, CDR1 is SGHTA and CDR2 is FQGTGA. The DNA of the CDR3 is TGTGCCAGCAGCTTATCTAGCGGGGGAACTAGCACAGATACGCAGTATTTT. Residues: CASSLSSGGTSTDTQYF.

V usage is TRBV19 and J usage is TRBJ1-2; D ambiguous. CDR3 length equals 16 residues. The V and J ends lost 5 bases and 1 base respectively, with 17 bases between them. CDR1 and CDR2 from the germline V gene are LNHDA and SQIVND (reference sequence). The CDR3 reads CASSFQVRPINYGYTF. The CDR3 region has the DNA TGTGCCAGTAGTTTCCAGGTCAGACCGATTAACTATGGCTACACCTTC.

The chain uses TRBV2 and TRBJ2-7; D call uncertain. This CDR3 spans 11 amino acids. V was pared by 6 bases and J by 9 bases, with 12 bases between. Germline values: CDR1 SNHLY, CDR2 FYNNEI. CDR3 nucleotides: TGTGCCAGCAGAGGCCGCGGCGGGCAGTACTTC. It yields the protein CASRGRGGQYF.

This clone was seen once. This chain joins TRBV9 and TRBJ2-3, with 12 bases identical to TRBD2. V dropped 0 bases and J dropped 1; count of bases not matched to a gene: 0. Germline CDR1 is SGDLS and CDR2 is YYNGEE. The CDR3 extends over 16 amino acids. CDR3 DNA sequence: TGTGCCAGCAGCGTAGGGACTAGCGGGGGCACAGATACGCAGTATTTT. This encodes CASSVGTSGGTDTQYF.

The chain uses TRBV27 and TRBJ2-7; the D gene is possibly TRBD1 (6 bases). Trimming took off 6 bases at V and 2 bases at J, with 14 bases between the two ends. This CDR3 region has 14 residues. Germline V gives CDR1 MNHEY, CDR2 SMNVEV (reference sequence). In DNA form, the CDR3 reads TGTGCCAGCAGCATCGAGACAGGAACCTACGAGCAGTACTTC. This sequence encodes CASSIETGTYEQYF.

The rearrangement uses TRBV14 and TRBJ1-1; possible D gene TRBD1, 5 bases. Trimming cost V 4 bases and J 5 bases, with 8 bases left between them. Germline values: CDR1 SGHDN, CDR2 FVKESK. The CDR3 totals 12 residues. Here the CDR3 DNA reads TGTGCCAGCAGCCTGCAGGGAACTGAAGCTTTCTTT. It specifies CASSLQGTEAFF. The variable domain in full, with the rest retrieved from reference TRBV14 and TRBJ1-1, is EAGVTQFPSHSVIEKGQTVTLRCDPISGHDNLYWYRRVMGKEIKFLLHFVKESKQDESGMPNNRFLAERTGGTYSTLKVQPAELEDSGVYFCASSLQGTEAFFGQGTRLTVV.

As DNA, the CDR3 is TGTGCCAGCAGCGGAAATACAGGGATGAAAGAGACCCAGTACTTC. Its protein is CASSGNTGMKETQYF. This chain uses TRBV9 with TRBJ2-5; D perhaps matches TRBD1 (6 bases). V was pared by 3 bases and J by 3 bases, with 15 bases between. Germline V CDR1 and CDR2: SGDLS, YYNGEE. This CDR3 spans 15 amino acids.